These T cell receptor beta chains were read from a single sample in a study of cytomegalovirus exposure and HLA in healthy donors. Only in-frame clones appear in the TCRdb table, and some are missing; sequencing was by immunoSEQ multiplex PCR. Of around 200,000 clones detected, approximately 78% appear once; the ten largest clones hold 2.7%. The source material was PBMCs. These receptors all stem from a middle-aged woman in good health and CMV-seronegative. Each CDR3 is given with its conserved first and last residue. A D gene is named only where the DNA matches it firmly.

d_call v_call cdr3_aa
NA TRBV27 CASSHGNANEQFF
TRBD1 TRBV9 CASSARDRVDYNTEAFF
NA TRBV30 CAWSVIEGTEAFF
NA TRBV5-1 CASSLAGTRFGNTIYF
NA TRBV27 CASSPYEQGYYGYTF
TRBD2 TRBV6-1 CASSEGGRPYEQYF
NA TRBV5-1 CASSEYRVHEQYF
NA TRBV7-9 CASSLTVNQPQHF
TRBD1 TRBV29-1 CSVEQGADTEAFF
NA TRBV2 CASSEGPPGNYEQYF
TRBD1 TRBV7-9 CASGQGNQPQHF
NA TRBV28 CASSSSTHRGIDTQYF
NA TRBV18 CASSPGTNGAAQHF
NA TRBV7-6 CASSLVASSYNEQFF
TRBD1 TRBV15 CATSRDRGTGALSIQYF
NA TRBV2 CANNAGNYGYTF
NA TRBV7-2 CASNDPGQTQYF
NA TRBV10-3 CAISHSTDEQFF
TRBD1 TRBV28 CAVLDPRGWYDTEAFF
NA TRBV7-9 CASSFGQGGRSMNTEAFF